The 11 T cell receptor beta chains listed next were all sequenced from one sample in a study of low-dose radiotherapy and immunotherapy resistance in tumors. The sample's time point: after trial treatment. Documented treatment: LDRT plus nivolumab, ipilimumab, low-dose cyclophosphamide and aspirin (RACIN trial). Covering alpha and beta chains, TRAV- and TRBV-specific primers were used for the first-strand cDNA. The PCR that amplified TCRs ran for about 20 cycles, relying on a constant-region primer and a V-primer adapter. Each CDR3 protein gets one entry after TCRdb re-called the reads with MiXCR. The profile covers about 100,000 distinct CDR3 sequences, with roughly 20% appearing a single time and over 3.5% taken by the ten largest. Sample: PBMCs, taken after low-dose radiotherapy plus immunotherapy. Every receptor here comes from a male donor with prostate cancer.

Many counts were recorded for this clonotype. The chain recombines TRBV10-3 with TRBJ2-3; TRBD2 aligns across 15 bases. CDR3 length: 18 residues. V dropped 2 bases and J dropped 0; count of bases not matched to a gene: 3. From germline, CDR1 is ENHRY and CDR2 SYGVKD. The CDR3 nucleotides read TGTGCCATCAGTGAGCCGGGACTAGCGGGGGGTAGCACAGATACGCAGTATTTT. Protein sequence: CAISEPGLAGGSTDTQYF.

The chain has TRBV7-9 and TRBJ1-2; TRBD1 aligns across 8 bases. Germline V CDR1 and CDR2: SEHNR, FQNEAQ (reference sequence). V shed 6 bases and J 8 bases; nucleotides not matched to a gene: 8. There are 13 residues in the CDR3. The CDR3 spells CASSRTGLWGYTF. In DNA, the CDR3 is TGTGCCAGCAGTCGGACAGGGTTGTGGGGCTACACCTTC. The full variable domain, rest sourced from reference TRBV7-9 and TRBJ1-2, is DTGVSQNPRHKITKRGQNVTFRCDPISEHNRLYWYRQTLGQGPEFLTYFQNEAQLEKSRLLSDRFSAERPKGSFSTLEIQRTEQGDSAMYLCASSRTGLWGYTFGSGTRLTVV.

The chain combines TRBV7-2 with TRBJ2-7; 12 nucleotides match TRBD2. The germline V gene encodes CDR1 SGHTA and CDR2 FQGNSA. The length of the CDR3 is 19 residues. With V trimmed by 1 base and J by 6 bases, 16 bases remained unmatched. CDR3 bases: TGTGCCAGCAGCTTAGTCTTGGTCTTAGGGGCTAGCGGGGGGGCCGAGCAGTACTTC. It yields the protein CASSLVLVLGASGGAEQYF.

Comments on this clonotype: Since a far larger clone is one base different, this is likely a read error. The gene calls are TRBV6-6 and TRBJ2-7, with D perhaps TRBD1 (5 bases). The V end lost 11 bases, the J end lost 6 bases, and 14 bases lay between the germline ends. Germline V CDR1 and CDR2: MNHNY, SVGAGI (reference sequence). The CDR3 totals 11 residues. The CDR3 reads CAGKWGTEQYF. CDR3 sequence (DNA): TGTGCCGGCAAATGGGGCACCGAGCAGTACTTC.

This clonotype was observed at least ten times. The chain couples TRBV10-3 to TRBJ2-3, with D tentatively TRBD2 (6 bases). The CDR3 runs to 15 residues. Germline V gene sequence: CDR1 ENHRY, CDR2 SYGVKD. V lost 8 bases, J lost 1 base, and 16 bases lay in between. The chain's CDR3 is CAIALRGTGTDTQYF. The CDR3 DNA is TGTGCCATCGCCCTACGGGGGACTGGCACAGATACGCAGTATTTT.

V and J are TRBV6-5 and TRBJ2-2; TRBD1 or TRBD2 may be the D gene (7 bases each). Germline V CDR1 and CDR2: MNHEY, SVGAGI. Trimming cost V 6 bases and J 3 bases, with 14 bases left between them. This CDR3 region has 15 residues. As DNA, the CDR3 is TGTGCCAGCAGGGCAGGGGGGGGGTACACCGGGGAGCTGTTTTTT. Translation gives CASRAGGGYTGELFF.

This clonotype has ten or more counts. The CDR3 spells CASSQEAGGYNEQFF. In DNA form, the CDR3 reads TGTGCCAGCAGCCAGGAAGCGGGGGGGTACAATGAGCAGTTCTTC. The V gene is TRBV7-3, the J gene TRBJ2-1, with 10 bases fitting TRBD2. The CDR3 contains 15 residues. The J segment lost 4 bases and the V segment lost 5 bases, leaving 5 bases of the junction unmatched. Germline-derived CDR1 and CDR2 are SGHTA and FQGTGA.

The chain joins TRBV7-2 to TRBJ1-3; D gene unclear. The CDR3 totals 15 residues. V was pared by 0 bases and J by 2 bases, with 8 bases between. Germline CDR1 SGHTA, CDR2 FQGNSA. CDR3: CASSLAQVPGNTIYF. The CDR3 DNA reads TGTGCCAGCAGCTTAGCCCAGGTGCCTGGAAACACCATATATTTT.

In its sample, this clonotype was seen many times. This chain connects TRBV20-1 to TRBJ2-2; 11 nucleotides align to TRBD2. In germline, CDR1 is DFQATT, CDR2 SNEGSKA (reference sequence). The V and J ends lost 6 bases and 1 base, in that order; junction bases with no gene match: 4. The CDR3 is 15 amino acids. For the CDR3, the DNA is TGCAGTGCCCAACTAGCGGGGGAGAACACCGGGGAGCTGTTTTTT. It yields the protein CSAQLAGENTGELFF.

The chain joins TRBV1 to TRBJ2-1; TRBD2 is taken as the D call from the table, unchecked against the DNA. TRBV1 has pseudogene status. This CDR3 is 16 amino acids long. In nucleotides, the CDR3 is TGCACCAGCAACCAAGATTCCGGGACTAGCTTCCATGAGCAGTTCTTC. Translation: CTSNQDSGTSFHEQFF.

This clonotype was seen many times. The V and J genes are TRBV7-9 and TRBJ2-1, with D possibly being TRBD1 (6 bases). This CDR3 comprises 15 residues. V dropped 5 bases and J dropped 2 bases, with 13 bases sitting between them. Germline CDR1 and CDR2: SEHNR and FQNEAQ (reference sequence). The DNA of the CDR3 is TGTGCCAGCAGCCCCCCCAGGGGCGCCTACAATGAGCAGTTCTTC. Encoded protein: CASSPPRGAYNEQFF.